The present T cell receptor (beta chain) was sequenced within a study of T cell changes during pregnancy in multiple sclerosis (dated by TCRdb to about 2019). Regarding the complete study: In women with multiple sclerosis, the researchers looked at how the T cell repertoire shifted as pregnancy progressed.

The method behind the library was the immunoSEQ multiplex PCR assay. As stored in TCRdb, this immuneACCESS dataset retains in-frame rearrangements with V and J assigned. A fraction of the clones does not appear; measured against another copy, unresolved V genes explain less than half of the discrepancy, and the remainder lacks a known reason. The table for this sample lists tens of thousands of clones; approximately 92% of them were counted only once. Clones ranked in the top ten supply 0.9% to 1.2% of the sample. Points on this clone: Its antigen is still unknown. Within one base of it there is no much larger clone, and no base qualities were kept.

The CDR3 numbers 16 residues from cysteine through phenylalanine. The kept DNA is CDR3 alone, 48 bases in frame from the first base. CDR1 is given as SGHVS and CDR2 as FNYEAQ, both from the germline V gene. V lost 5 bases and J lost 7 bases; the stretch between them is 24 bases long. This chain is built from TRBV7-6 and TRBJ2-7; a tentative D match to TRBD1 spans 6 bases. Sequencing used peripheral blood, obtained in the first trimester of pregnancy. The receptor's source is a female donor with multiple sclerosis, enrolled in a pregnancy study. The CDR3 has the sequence CASSPAGQLPLDEQYF. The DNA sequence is TGTGCCAGCAGCCCCGCCGGACAGCTCCCTCTCGATGAGCAGTACTTC.